The 15 T cell receptor beta chains reported below all come from one sample, sequenced in a study of breast tumors, draining lymph nodes, adjacent tissues. MiXCR was run by TCRdb on the multiplex PCR reads, yielding one entry per CDR3 protein. Counted here are some 52,000 distinct CDR3 sequences, under 50% occurring once; the ten biggest clones make up roughly a tenth. Sequences were obtained from breast tumor tissue. The receptors were gathered from a female donor with breast cancer. Some clones in this sample may be carry-over from other donors' samples.

There are many counts of this clonotype. The J gene is TRBJ2-5, the V gene TRBV5-8; D ambiguous. The germline V and J ends were trimmed by 4 bases and 1 base, with 14 bases remaining between them. CDR3 length equals 15 residues. Germline loops: CDR1 SGHTS, CDR2 YDEGEE. Here the CDR3 reads CASSPAGATQETQYF. CDR3 nucleotides: TGTGCCAGCAGCCCCGCTGGTGCTACCCAAGAGACCCAGTACTTC. Full variable domain (rest looked up from reference TRBV5-8 and TRBJ2-5): EAGVTQSPTHLIKTRGQQATLRCSPISGHTSVYWYQQALGLGLQFLLWYDEGEERNRGNFPPRFSGRQFPNYSSELNVNALELEDSALYLCASSPAGATQETQYFGPGTRLLVL.

The chain combines TRBV6-2 or TRBV6-3 with TRBJ1-1; perhaps TRBD1 as D (6 bases). There are 16 residues in the CDR3. Germline CDR1 reads MNHEY; CDR2 reads SVGEGT. Between the trimmed V and J ends, which lost 5 bases and 1 base, there was a span of 17 bases. The CDR3 nucleotides are TGTGCCAGCAGTAGGAGGGGAGGACAGAGGAACACTGAAGCTTTCTTT. This encodes CASSRRGGQRNTEAFF.

This clonotype appeared many times. Since a much larger clone is just one base distant, this may be a read error. The chain employs TRBV2 and TRBJ1-4; 7 bases fit TRBD1. CDR1 is SNHLY, CDR2 FYNNEI, per germline. The CDR3 is 15 amino acids. The CDR3: CVSRQRGQPNEKLFF. The CDR3, as DNA: TGTGTCAGCCGCCAGAGGGGACAGCCTAATGAAAAACTGTTTTTT.

A few counts support this clonotype. V usage is TRBV20-1 and J usage is TRBJ1-3; D unresolved. This CDR3 spans 14 amino acids. The V and J ends lost 0 bases and 4 bases respectively, with 10 bases between them. The V gene's germline CDR1 is DFQATT and CDR2 SNEGSKA (reference sequence). This chain's CDR3 is CSARDRVAGNTIYF. Written as DNA, the CDR3 is TGCAGTGCTAGAGATCGGGTAGCGGGAAACACCATATATTTT.

At least ten counts were recorded for this clonotype. The rearrangement links TRBV11-2 to TRBJ2-1; the match to TRBD2 covers 7 bases. V lost 6 bases to trimming and J lost 6 bases; unmatched junction nucleotides: 5. Germline-derived CDR1 and CDR2 are SGHAT and FQNNGV. There are 13 residues in the CDR3. The CDR3 here is CASRPSSGNEQFF. Written as DNA, the CDR3 is TGTGCCAGCAGGCCTTCTAGCGGCAATGAGCAGTTCTTC.

Many counts were recorded for this clonotype. V usage is TRBV11-2 and J usage is TRBJ2-3, with a tentative D call TRBD1 (5 bases). The CDR3 loop spans 15 amino acids. In germline, CDR1 is SGHAT, CDR2 FQNNGV. With 1 base removed from V and 4 bases from J, the gap between germline ends came to 12 bases. The CDR3 reads CASSLVQGPPDTQYF. The DNA of the CDR3 is TGTGCCAGCAGCTTAGTGCAGGGCCCCCCAGATACGCAGTATTTT.

A note on this clonotype: The CDR3 end shows no conserved phenylalanine or tryptophan, and so a read error is likely. CDR3 amino acids: CASGSLSMGGSPLHS. The CDR3 DNA follows: TGTGCTAGTGGTTCCCTATCGATGGGGGGCTCACCCCTCCACTCT. The V call is TRBV12-5, the J call TRBJ1-6; D is perhaps TRBD1 (6 bases). CDR3 size: 15 residues. Trimming stripped 4 bases from V and 10 bases from J, with 17 bases between. Germline V CDR1 and CDR2: LGHNT, FRNRAP.

This clonotype came up many times. V usage is TRBV5-1 and J usage is TRBJ2-3; 10 bases agree with TRBD1. This CDR3 comprises 14 residues. V was clipped by 5 bases and J by 4 bases; unmatched bases: 4. The V gene's germline CDR1 is SGHRS and CDR2 YFSETQ. CDR3 region: CASSGQGVADTQYF. The CDR3 nucleotides are TGCGCCAGCAGTGGACAGGGGGTGGCAGATACGCAGTATTTT.

This clonotype showed up many times. The rearrangement uses TRBV5-1 and TRBJ2-7; 7 positions agree with TRBD2. The CDR3 totals 14 residues. The J segment lost 7 bases and the V segment lost 5 bases, leaving 12 bases of the junction unmatched. CDR1 is SGHRS, CDR2 YFSETQ, per germline. CDR3 DNA: TGCGCCAGCAGAGACGTGGGAGGGCCGGGGGAGCAGTACTTC. Amino acids: CASRDVGGPGEQYF.

This clonotype was seen many times. The chain couples TRBV4-1 to TRBJ2-1, with D perhaps TRBD2 (5 bases). Germline CDR1 reads MGHRA; CDR2 reads YSYEKL. CDR3 length: 15 amino acids. Trimming removed 1 base at V and 2 bases at J, with 9 bases between. The chain's CDR3 is CASSQGEQAYNEQFF. DNA of the CDR3: TGCGCCAGCAGCCAAGGGGAGCAGGCCTACAATGAGCAGTTCTTC.

About this clonotype itself: A much more abundant neighbour one base away suggests this may be a read error. CDR3 residues: CASSLEQATDAFF. In DNA form, the CDR3 reads TGCGCCAGCAGCTTGGAACAGGCAACTGACGCTTTCTTT. The chain carries TRBV5-1 and TRBJ2-2, with a possible D match to TRBD1 (5 bases). The J call is uncertain, as TRBJ1-1 better fits the DNA end. This CDR3 is built from 13 residues. Per the germline V gene, CDR1 is SGHRS and CDR2 is YFSETQ.

This sequence joins TRBV7-8 and TRBJ1-2, with a tentative D call TRBD1 (5 bases). V lost 6 bases to trimming and J lost 12 bases, with 17 bases between them. Germline V lookup: CDR1 SGHVS, CDR2 FQNEAQ. The CDR3 is made up of 12 amino acids. The CDR3 spells CASRGVISGNTF. CDR3 nucleotides: TGTGCCAGCAGGGGGGTCATCTCCGGAAACACCTTC. Complete variable domain (other parts from reference TRBV7-8 and TRBJ1-2): GAGVSQSPRYKVAKRGQDVALRCDPISGHVSLFWYQQALGQGPEFLTYFQNEAQLDKSGLPSDRFFAERPEGSVSTLKIQRTQQEDSAVYLCASRGVISGNTFGSGTRLTVV.

The V and J genes are TRBV2 and TRBJ1-5; D might be TRBD1 (5 bases). V gave up 9 bases and J gave up 4 bases, with 13 bases separating them. Germline V CDR1 and CDR2: SNHLY, FYNNEI. The CDR3 sequence is 13 residues long. The CDR3: CASGVGPNQPQHF. The CDR3 DNA reads TGTGCCAGTGGGGTGGGACCAAATCAGCCCCAGCATTTT.

The chain recombines TRBV2 with TRBJ2-5; no clear D gene. This CDR3 is 14 amino acids long. V was trimmed by 3 bases and J by 9 bases, leaving 17 bases between them. CDR1 and CDR2 from the germline V gene are SNHLY and FYNNEI. The CDR3 loop reads CASSDRAGNQPQYF. CDR3 coding DNA: TGTGCCAGCAGTGATAGGGCAGGTAATCAGCCCCAGTACTTC.

This clonotype was counted many times. The chain is built from TRBV7-9 and TRBJ1-4, with D possibly being TRBD1 (5 bases). V was cut by 3 bases and J by 2 bases, with 7 bases left in between. CDR3 length equals 14 residues. The germline V gene has CDR1 SEHNR and CDR2 FQNEAQ (reference sequence). CDR3 region: CASSFSGTNEKLFF. Here the CDR3 DNA reads TGTGCCAGCAGCTTTTCAGGGACTAATGAAAAACTGTTTTTT.